Listed below are T cell receptor beta chains from one sample, sequenced in a study of T cells in Graves' hyperthyroidism and ophthalmopathy. TCRdb analysed the multiplex PCR reads with MiXCR anew, one entry per CDR3 protein. The sample gives around 620,000 distinct CDR3 sequences, more than 45% of which show up once; under 20% is in the top ten. Sequenced sample: peripheral blood or thyroid tissue (not recorded which). The receptor source for this set is an adult woman with Graves' disease, either hyperthyroidism or ophthalmopathy (not recorded which). CDR3s include the opening cysteine and the closing phenylalanine or tryptophan. D genes are given only for firm matches. Rows give clone size only sometimes, using once, few, many, or a class for an expanded clone.

D: NA; V: TRBV19; J: TRBJ1-2; size: NA; DNA: TGTGCCAGTATGGCACACCCGGGAGTGGGTAACACCTTC; CDR3: CASMAHPGVGNTF
D: TRBD2; V: TRBV7-2; J: TRBJ2-2; size: many; DNA: TGTGCCAGCAGCTTGGGGACTAGCGGGTTTATCGGGGAGCTGTTTTTT; CDR3: CASSLGTSGFIGELFF
D: NA; V: TRBV7-4; J: TRBJ1-1; size: NA; DNA: TGCGCCAGCAGCCAAGGCGACGGGAACACTGAAGCTTTCTTT; CDR3: CASSQGDGNTEAFF
D: NA; V: TRBV19; J: TRBJ1-5; size: NA; DNA: TGTGCCAGTAGTATAGAAGAGGGACAGCCCCAGCATTTT; CDR3: CASSIEEGQPQHF
D: TRBD2; V: TRBV7-2; J: TRBJ2-7; size: many; DNA: TGTGCCAGCAGCTTGGGACTAGCGGTAGGGGGCCACGAGCAGTACTTC; CDR3: CASSLGLAVGGHEQYF
D: NA; V: TRBV15; J: TRBJ1-4; size: NA; DNA: TGTGCCACCAGCAGAGGTTCAGGGGCGGCCGCAACTAATGAAAAACTGTTTTTT; CDR3: CATSRGSGAAATNEKLFF
D: NA; V: TRBV5-4; J: TRBJ1-2; size: NA; DNA: TGTGCCAGCCCCTTCCAGTTCGCGGGGACCAACTATGGCTACACCTTC; CDR3: CASPFQFAGTNYGYTF
D: NA; V: TRBV7-9; J: TRBJ1-4; size: once; DNA: TGTGCCAGCAGCTTCGGGCGGGGAAGAGAGAAACTGTTTTTT; CDR3: CASSFGRGREKLFF
D: TRBD1; V: TRBV12-3/TRBV12-4; J: TRBJ2-5; size: NA; DNA: TGTGCCAGCAGTTCAATCAAACGAGGGACAGGGCATCAGCCCCAGTACTTC; CDR3: CASSSIKRGTGHQPQYF
D: NA; V: TRBV28; J: TRBJ2-7; size: NA; DNA: TGTGCCAGCAGTTGGGACAACGAGCAGTACTTC; CDR3: CASSWDNEQYF
D: TRBD2; V: TRBV29-1; J: TRBJ2-7; size: NA; DNA: TGCAGCGTCGAACTAGCGGAGGAGGGTTACGAGCAGTACTTC; CDR3: CSVELAEEGYEQYF
D: NA; V: TRBV9; J: TRBJ1-1; size: many; DNA: TGTGCCAGCAGCGTAGGGAAAAAAGGGAGGGACACTGAAGCTTTCTTT; CDR3: CASSVGKKGRDTEAFF